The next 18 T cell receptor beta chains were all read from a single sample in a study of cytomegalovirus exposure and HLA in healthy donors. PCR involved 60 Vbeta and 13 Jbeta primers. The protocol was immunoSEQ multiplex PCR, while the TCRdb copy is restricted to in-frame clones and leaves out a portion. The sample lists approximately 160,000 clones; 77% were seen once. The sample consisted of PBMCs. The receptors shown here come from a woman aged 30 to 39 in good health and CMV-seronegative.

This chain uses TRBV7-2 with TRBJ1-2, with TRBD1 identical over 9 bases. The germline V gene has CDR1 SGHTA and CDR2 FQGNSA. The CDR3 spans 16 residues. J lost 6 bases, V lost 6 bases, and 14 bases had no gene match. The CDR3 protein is CASSQQPGQGGDGYTF. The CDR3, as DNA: TGTGCCAGCAGTCAACAACCGGGACAGGGAGGAGATGGCTACACCTTC. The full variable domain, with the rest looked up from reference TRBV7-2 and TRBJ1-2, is GAGVSQSPSNKVTEKGKDVELRCDPISGHTALYWYRQSLGQGLEFLIYFQGNSAPDKSGLPSDRFSAERTGGSVSTLTIQRTQQEDSAVYLCASSQQPGQGGDGYTFGSGTRLTVV.

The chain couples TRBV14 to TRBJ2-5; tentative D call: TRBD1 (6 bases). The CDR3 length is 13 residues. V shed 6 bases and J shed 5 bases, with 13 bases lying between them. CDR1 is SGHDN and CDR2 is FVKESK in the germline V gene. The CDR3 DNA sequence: TGTGCCAGCAGAATAGGGGGTATGGAGACCCAGTACTTC. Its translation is CASRIGGMETQYF. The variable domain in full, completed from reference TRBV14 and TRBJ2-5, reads EAGVTQFPSHSVIEKGQTVTLRCDPISGHDNLYWYRRVMGKEIKFLLHFVKESKQDESGMPNNRFLAERTGGTYSTLKVQPAELEDSGVYFCASRIGGMETQYFGPGTRLLVL.

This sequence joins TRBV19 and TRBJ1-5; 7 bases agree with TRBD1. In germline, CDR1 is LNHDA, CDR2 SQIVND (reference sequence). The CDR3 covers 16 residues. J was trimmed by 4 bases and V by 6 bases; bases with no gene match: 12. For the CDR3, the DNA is TGTGCCAGTAGGGACCCCTCCGGGACAGATAATCAGCCCCAGCATTTT. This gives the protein CASRDPSGTDNQPQHF. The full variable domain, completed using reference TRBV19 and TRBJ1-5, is DGGITQSPKYLFRKEGQNVTLSCEQNLNHDAMYWYRQDPGQGLRLIYYSQIVNDFQKGDIAEGYSVSREKKESFPLTVTSAQKNPTAFYLCASRDPSGTDNQPQHFGDGTRLSIL.

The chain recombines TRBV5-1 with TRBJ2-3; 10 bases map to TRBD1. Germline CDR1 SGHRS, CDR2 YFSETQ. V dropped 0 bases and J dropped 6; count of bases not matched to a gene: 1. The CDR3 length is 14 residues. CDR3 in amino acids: CASSLGQGADTQYF. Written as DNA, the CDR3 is TGCGCCAGCAGCTTGGGACAGGGGGCGGATACGCAGTATTTT.

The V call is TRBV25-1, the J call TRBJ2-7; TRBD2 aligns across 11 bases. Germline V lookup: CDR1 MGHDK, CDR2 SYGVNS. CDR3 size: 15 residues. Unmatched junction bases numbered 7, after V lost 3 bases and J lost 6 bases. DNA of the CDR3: TGTGCCAGCAGTGAGGGGGGACTAGCGGAGATCGAGCAGTACTTC. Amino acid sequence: CASSEGGLAEIEQYF.

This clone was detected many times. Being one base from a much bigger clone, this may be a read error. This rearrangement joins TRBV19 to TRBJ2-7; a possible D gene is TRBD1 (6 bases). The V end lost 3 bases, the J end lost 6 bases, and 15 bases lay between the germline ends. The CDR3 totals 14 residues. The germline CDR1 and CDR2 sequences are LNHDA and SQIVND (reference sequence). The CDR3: CASSMGVRGCEQYF. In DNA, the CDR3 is TGTGCCAGTAGTATGGGGGTGAGGGGGTGCGAGCAGTACTTC.

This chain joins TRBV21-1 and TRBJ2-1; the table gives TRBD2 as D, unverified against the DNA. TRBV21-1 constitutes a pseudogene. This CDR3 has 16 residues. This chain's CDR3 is CASSKEREGDHNEQFF. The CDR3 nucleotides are TGTGCCAGCAGCAAAGAGCGGGAGGGCGATCACAATGAGCAGTTCTTC.

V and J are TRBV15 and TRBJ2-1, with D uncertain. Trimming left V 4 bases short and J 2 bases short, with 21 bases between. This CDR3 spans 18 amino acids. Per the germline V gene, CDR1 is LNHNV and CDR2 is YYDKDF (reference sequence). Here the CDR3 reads CATSTPIGAEIAYNEQFF. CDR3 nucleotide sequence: TGTGCCACCAGCACCCCCATCGGAGCTGAAATCGCCTACAATGAGCAGTTCTTC.

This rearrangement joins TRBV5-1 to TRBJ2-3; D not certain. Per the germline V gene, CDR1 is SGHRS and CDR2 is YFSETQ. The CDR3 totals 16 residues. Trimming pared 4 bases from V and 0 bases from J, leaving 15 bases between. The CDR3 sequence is CASSPPNFASTDTQYF. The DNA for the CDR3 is TGCGCCAGCAGCCCGCCCAACTTCGCTAGCACAGATACGCAGTATTTT.

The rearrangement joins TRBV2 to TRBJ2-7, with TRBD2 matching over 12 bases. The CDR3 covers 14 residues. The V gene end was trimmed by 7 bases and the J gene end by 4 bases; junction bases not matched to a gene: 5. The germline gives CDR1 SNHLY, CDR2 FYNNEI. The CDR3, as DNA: TGTGCCAGCAATATACTAGCGGGGGGATACGAGCAGTACTTC. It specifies CASNILAGGYEQYF.

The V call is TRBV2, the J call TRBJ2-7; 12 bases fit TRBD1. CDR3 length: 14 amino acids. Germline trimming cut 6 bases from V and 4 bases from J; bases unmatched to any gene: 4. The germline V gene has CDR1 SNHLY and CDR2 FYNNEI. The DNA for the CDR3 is TGTGCCAGCAGGGGGACAGGGGGCAGGTACGAGCAGTACTTC. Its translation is CASRGTGGRYEQYF.

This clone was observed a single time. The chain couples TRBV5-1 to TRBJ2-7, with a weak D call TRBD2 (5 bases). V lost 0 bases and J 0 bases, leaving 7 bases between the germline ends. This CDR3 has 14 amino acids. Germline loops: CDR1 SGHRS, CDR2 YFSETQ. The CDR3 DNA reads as TGCGCCAGCAGCTTGGACACTAGCTCCTACGAGCAGTACTTC. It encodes CASSLDTSSYEQYF.

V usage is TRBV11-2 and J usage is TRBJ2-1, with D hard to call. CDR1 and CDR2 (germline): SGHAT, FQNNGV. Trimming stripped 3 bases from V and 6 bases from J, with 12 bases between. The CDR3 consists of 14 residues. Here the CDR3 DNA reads TGTGCCAGCAGCTTTAAGACTCCCACCAATGAGCAGTTCTTC. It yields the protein CASSFKTPTNEQFF.

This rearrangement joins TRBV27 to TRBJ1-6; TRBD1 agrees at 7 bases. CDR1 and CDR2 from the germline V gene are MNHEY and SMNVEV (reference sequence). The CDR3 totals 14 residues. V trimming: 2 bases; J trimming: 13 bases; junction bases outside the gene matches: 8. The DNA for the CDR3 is TGTGCCAGCAGTTTAGTCAGGGGGGTACTGCCCCTCCACTTT. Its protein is CASSLVRGVLPLHF.

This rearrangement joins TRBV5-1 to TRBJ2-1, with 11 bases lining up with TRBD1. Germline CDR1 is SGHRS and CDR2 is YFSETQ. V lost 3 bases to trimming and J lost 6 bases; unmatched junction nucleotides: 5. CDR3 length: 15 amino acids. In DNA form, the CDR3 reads TGCGCCAGCAGCTACTCCGGGACAGGGGGCAATGAGCAGTTCTTC. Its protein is CASSYSGTGGNEQFF.

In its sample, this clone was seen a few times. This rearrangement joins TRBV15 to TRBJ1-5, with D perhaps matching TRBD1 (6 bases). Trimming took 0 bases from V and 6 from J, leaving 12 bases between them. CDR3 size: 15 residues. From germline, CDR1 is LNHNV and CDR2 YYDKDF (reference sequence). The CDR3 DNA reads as TGTGCCACCAGCAGAGACAGGGGCAGGAGTCAGCCCCAGCATTTT. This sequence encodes CATSRDRGRSQPQHF.

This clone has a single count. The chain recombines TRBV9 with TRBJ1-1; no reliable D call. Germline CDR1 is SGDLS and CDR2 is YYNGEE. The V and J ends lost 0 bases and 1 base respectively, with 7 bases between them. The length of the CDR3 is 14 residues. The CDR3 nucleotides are TGTGCCAGCAGCGTAGGTCCAGAGAACACTGAAGCTTTCTTT. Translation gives CASSVGPENTEAFF. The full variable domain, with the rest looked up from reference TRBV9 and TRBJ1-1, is DSGVTQTPKHLITATGQRVTLRCSPRSGDLSVYWYQQSLDQGLQFLIQYYNGEERAKGNILERFSAQQFPDLHSELNLSSLELGDSALYFCASSVGPENTEAFFGQGTRLTVV.

In DNA form, the CDR3 reads TGTGCCAGCTCCCCCACTAGCGGGGGGGCCGCCTCCTACAATGAGCAGTTCTTC. Its translation is CASSPTSGGAASYNEQFF. The chain is built from TRBV18 and TRBJ2-1, with TRBD2 matching over 13 bases. CDR1 KGHSH and CDR2 LQKENI come from the germline V gene. Unmatched junction bases numbered 8, after V lost 6 bases and J lost 0 bases. There are 18 residues in the CDR3.